Shown below are 3 T cell receptor beta chains from a single sample sequenced in a study of blood T cell repertoires in COVID-19. Measured with immunoSEQ multiplex PCR; TCRdb has only the in-frame clones, and not every one. The profile shows about 87,000 clones, 70% to 90% of them singletons. The sequenced sample consisted of peripheral blood. The source is a human donor with acute or convalescent COVID-19. The donor label of this sample is uncertain.

V usage is TRBV18 and J usage is TRBJ2-7, with TRBD2 matching 8 bases. CDR1 is KGHSH and CDR2 is LQKENI in the germline V gene. Trimming cost V 1 base and J 1 base; bases outside gene matches: 6. The CDR3 is 16 residues long. The CDR3 here is CASSPRGLARSYEQYF. The CDR3 DNA is TGTGCCAGCTCACCACGAGGACTAGCACGATCCTACGAGCAGTACTTC.

The V gene is TRBV11-3, the J gene TRBJ1-1, with unresolved D. The V end was cut by 2 bases, the J end by 1 base, with 5 bases between. Germline V gene lookup returns CDR1 SGHNT and CDR2 YENEEA. CDR3 length: 13 amino acids. The CDR3 coding sequence is TGTGCCAGCAGCTTAAATCAGAACACTGAAGCTTTCTTT. As protein: CASSLNQNTEAFF.

The chain has TRBV21-1 and TRBJ2-5; the table's D call of TRBD2 was not tested on the DNA. TRBV21-1 is a known pseudogene. The CDR3 is 11 residues long. CDR3: CASPESETQYF. CDR3 bases: TGTGCCAGCCCCGAGTCAGAGACCCAGTACTTC.